This entry describes one TCR beta chain. Its antigen remains unknown. The CDR3 contains 15 residues. J gave up 3 bases and V 3 bases, and 5 bases lay outside the gene matches. In germline, CDR1 is LGHNA, CDR2 YSLEER. This sample was included in a study of CD8 T cells in Susac syndrome. Findings of the study overall: The authors acknowledged that their TCR sequencing and HLA analysis involved a relatively small number of individuals.

TEMRA cells were FACS-enriched, while CD8+ and CD4+ T cells were negatively isolated. After extraction with the RNeasy kit, roughly 0.45 to 1 ug of the RNA was reverse transcribed using random hexamers. Amplification of TCR beta CDR3 spanned 54 Vbeta and 13 Jbeta via immunoSEQ multiplex PCR. MiXCR, run by TCRdb on the immunoSEQ multiplex PCR reads, gives a single entry per CDR3 protein. The top ten hold less than 0.15% of the sample, which has 210,000 or so distinct CDR3 sequences, 90% to 95% seen once. The V gene is TRBV4-3, the J gene TRBJ2-7; 10 positions match TRBD1. The source is a human donor with multiple sclerosis. The sample consisted of CD8+ T cells from PBMCs. The CDR3: CASSHGRTGGYEQYF. The CDR3 DNA sequence: TGCGCCAGCAGCCACGGTAGGACAGGGGGCTACGAGCAGTACTTC.